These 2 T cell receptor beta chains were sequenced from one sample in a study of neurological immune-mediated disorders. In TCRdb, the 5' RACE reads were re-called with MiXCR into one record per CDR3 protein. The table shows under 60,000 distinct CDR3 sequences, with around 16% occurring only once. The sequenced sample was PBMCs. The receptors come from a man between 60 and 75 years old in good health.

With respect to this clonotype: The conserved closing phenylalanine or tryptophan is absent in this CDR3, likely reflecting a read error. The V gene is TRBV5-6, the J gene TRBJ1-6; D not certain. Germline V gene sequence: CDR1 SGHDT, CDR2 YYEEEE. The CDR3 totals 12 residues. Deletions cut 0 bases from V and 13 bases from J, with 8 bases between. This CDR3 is CASSLVARPLHC. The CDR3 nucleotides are TGTGCCAGCAGCTTGGTCGCGCGGCCCCTCCACTGT.

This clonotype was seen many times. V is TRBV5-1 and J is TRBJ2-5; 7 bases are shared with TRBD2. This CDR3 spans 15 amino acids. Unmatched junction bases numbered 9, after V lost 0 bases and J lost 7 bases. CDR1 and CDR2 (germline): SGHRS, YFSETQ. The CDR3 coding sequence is TGCGCCAGCAGCTTGGATGGACTAGAACGGCGGACCCAGTACTTC. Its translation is CASSLDGLERRTQYF. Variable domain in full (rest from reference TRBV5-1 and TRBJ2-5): KAGVTQTPRYLIKTRGQQVTLSCSPISGHRSVSWYQQTPGQGLQFLFEYFSETQRNKGNFPGRFSGRQFSNSRSEMNVSTLELGDSALYLCASSLDGLERRTQYFGPGTRLLVL.